The source of this T cell receptor (beta chain) is a study of identical twins. TCRdb re-derived calls from the 5' RACE reads in MiXCR, one entry per CDR3 protein. The sample shows about 530,000 distinct CDR3 sequences, 20% to 25% of them seen only once. CDR3 length: 13 amino acids. CDR1 and CDR2 (germline): DFQATT, SNEGSKA (reference sequence). V dropped 8 bases and J dropped 3 bases, with 16 bases sitting between them. A further study also used this sample, focusing on yellow fever vaccine responses in identical twins.

Material for sequencing was CD4+ T cells sorted from blood. The TCR comes from a woman between 18 and 30 years old in good health. The chain couples TRBV20-1 to TRBJ1-2; a weak D match, TRBD1 (6 bases). The CDR3 DNA sequence: TGCAGTCACGGGACACAAAAGGACTATGGCTACACCTTC. Translated: CSHGTQKDYGYTF.